The entry below gives a single TCR beta chain sequence along with its context. The CDR3 has 16 amino acids. V lost 4 bases, J lost 0 bases, and 7 bases stayed unmatched. Germline CDR1 and CDR2: SGHRS and YFSETQ. While infection was still active, Seattle patients were enrolled and then followed longitudinally. These data originate in a study of blood T cell repertoires in COVID-19. For the study at large: Both acute and convalescent COVID-19 samples were obtained from the United States, Italy and Spain. PBMCs, B-cell-depleted T cells, or T cells provided the cDNA or gDNA that made up the material.

In the source study's methods: Estimation of nucleated cell counts relied on the amplification of reference gene primers. Sequencing used immunoSEQ multiplex PCR; TCRdb keeps in-frame clones, though not all of them. D and trimming come from the DNA, and the V and J calls and clone size come from that table. Of hundreds of thousands of clones listed, 86% were seen once; the top ten hold 5% to 7%. The rearrangement joins TRBV5-1 to TRBJ2-3; 8 bases align to TRBD2. Specimen: peripheral blood. The TCR sequence derives from a woman of 80 years or more with COVID-19, enrolled during active disease. CDR3 amino acids: CASSGGTSGSTDTQYF. As DNA, the CDR3 is TGCGCCAGCAGCGGAGGCACTAGCGGAAGCACAGATACGCAGTATTTT.